Below, 32 T cell receptor beta chains from the same sample are listed, as sequenced in a study of CD8+ T cells in alopecia areata. Sequencing templates came from extracted RNA that was reverse transcribed into cDNA. TCRdb's copy holds only in-frame clones and misses some; the assay was immunoSEQ multiplex PCR. The table lists 150,000 to 200,000 clones, approximately 65% of them singletons. The sample here was CD8+ T cells sorted from blood, taken at week 0. The receptors stem from a human donor with alopecia areata.

The chain recombines TRBV6-5 with TRBJ2-1, with D tentatively TRBD2 (6 bases). Germline CDR1 is MNHEY and CDR2 is SVGAGI. Trimming cost V 2 bases and J 5 bases, with 7 bases left between them. The CDR3 is made up of 13 amino acids. CDR3 bases: TGTGCCAGCAGTTACGGGGAGGACAATGAGCAGTTCTTC. This encodes CASSYGEDNEQFF.

This rearrangement joins TRBV9 to TRBJ2-3; 9 positions match TRBD2. V gave up 7 bases and J gave up 3 bases; unmatched junction bases: 9. Germline CDR1 reads SGDLS; CDR2 reads YYNGEE. The CDR3 extends over 15 amino acids. The CDR3 DNA reads TGTGCCAGCGGAGAAGGGACTAGCAGAACAGATACGCAGTATTTT. The encoded protein is CASGEGTSRTDTQYF.

The rearrangement uses TRBV7-8 and TRBJ1-1; D remains ambiguous. V was cut by 3 bases and J by 7 bases, with 12 bases left in between. CDR3 size: 13 residues. Germline V CDR1 and CDR2: SGHVS, FQNEAQ. CDR3 DNA: TGTGCCAGCAGCTTCAGCAACTGGGGTGAAGCTTTCTTT. Its protein is CASSFSNWGEAFF.

The rearrangement uses TRBV29-1 and TRBJ2-2, with D uncertain. This CDR3 is built from 12 residues. Germline assignment: CDR1 SQVTM and CDR2 ANQGSEA. The V end was cut by 1 base, the J end by 8 bases, with 8 bases between. The DNA of the CDR3 is TGCAGCGTTGAAGTGTCGCCGGGGGAGCTGTTTTTT. Amino acids: CSVEVSPGELFF.

The V gene is TRBV15, the J gene TRBJ1-2; a weak D match, TRBD1 (5 bases). V was trimmed by 3 bases and J by 8 bases, leaving 19 bases between them. The germline V gene has CDR1 LNHNV and CDR2 YYDKDF (reference sequence). The CDR3 is 15 amino acids. The CDR3 DNA sequence: TGTGCCACCAGCAGCCTTAAGACCGGGACGCGCGGCTACACCTTC. Its translation is CATSSLKTGTRGYTF. Combining the CDR3 with reference TRBV15 and TRBJ1-2 gives the whole variable domain DAMVIQNPRYQVTQFGKPVTLSCSQTLNHNVMYWYQQKSSQAPKLLFHYYDKDFNNEADTPDNFQSRRPNTSFCFLDIRSPGLGDTAMYLCATSSLKTGTRGYTFGSGTRLTVV.

V and J are TRBV5-1 and TRBJ2-1; 9 nucleotides match TRBD1. The CDR3 spans 13 residues. Germline V gives CDR1 SGHRS, CDR2 YFSETQ. J lost 6 bases, V lost 5 bases, and 3 bases had no gene match. CDR3 DNA sequence: TGCGCCAGCAGACAGGGACAGGGCAATGAGCAGTTCTTC. Residues: CASRQGQGNEQFF.

The chain couples TRBV29-1 to TRBJ1-4, with D uncertain. Trimming removed 3 bases from V and 0 bases from J, with 11 bases in between. The CDR3 length is 15 residues. Germline assignment: CDR1 SQVTM and CDR2 ANQGSEA. The CDR3 DNA sequence: TGCAGCGTTGAGGGCCCTCATACAACTAATGAAAAACTGTTTTTT. This sequence encodes CSVEGPHTTNEKLFF.

The chain is built from TRBV2 and TRBJ1-3; D is ambiguous. Trimming took off 8 bases at V and 3 bases at J, with 5 bases between the two ends. This CDR3 spans 11 amino acids. Per germline, CDR1 SNHLY and CDR2 FYNNEI. The DNA of the CDR3 is TGTGCCAGCCCTCTTGGAAACACCATATATTTT. It is translated as CASPLGNTIYF.

This chain links TRBV13 with TRBJ2-3; D gene ambiguous. Trimming shortened V by 5 bases and J by 4 bases, and 10 bases separated the two germline ends. CDR3 length: 13 amino acids. The germline V gene encodes CDR1 PRHDT and CDR2 FYEKMQ (reference sequence). CDR3 sequence: CASSPFLSDTQYF. The CDR3 nucleotides are TGTGCCAGCAGCCCCTTCCTCTCAGATACGCAGTATTTT.

CDR3 coding DNA: TGTGCCAGTAGTCCAACCCTGCGGACAGGGGAGAACACTGAAGCTTTCTTT. It specifies CASSPTLRTGENTEAFF. The chain combines TRBV19 with TRBJ1-1; 9 bases line up with TRBD1. CDR3 length: 17 amino acids. V lost 5 bases and J lost 1; bases outside the gene matches: 11. Germline V gene sequence: CDR1 LNHDA, CDR2 SQIVND (reference sequence).

The chain links TRBV5-1 to TRBJ2-5; TRBD2 matches 11 bases. CDR1 and CDR2 (germline): SGHRS, YFSETQ. The junction had 8 bases not matched to a gene; V was cut back by 2 bases and J by 2 bases. The CDR3 length is 17 residues. The CDR3 sequence: CASSFSLTSGAQETQYF. The CDR3 bases are TGCGCCAGCAGCTTCAGCCTGACTAGCGGGGCGCAAGAGACCCAGTACTTC.

The chain couples TRBV27 to TRBJ1-1; D uncertain. The V end lost 3 bases, the J end lost 1 base, and 6 bases lay between the germline ends. This CDR3 comprises 13 residues. Germline-derived CDR1 and CDR2 are MNHEY and SMNVEV (reference sequence). The CDR3 sequence: CASSLRENTEAFF. The CDR3 region has the DNA TGTGCCAGCAGTTTGCGAGAGAACACTGAAGCTTTCTTT.

This clone has a count of ten or more. The chain combines TRBV7-9 with TRBJ2-2; D not certain. Between the trimmed V and J ends, which lost 5 bases and 5 bases, there was a span of 6 bases. CDR1 is SEHNR and CDR2 is FQNEAQ in the germline V gene (reference sequence). The length of the CDR3 is 12 residues. CDR3 loop: CASSVRTGELFF. CDR3 DNA: TGTGCCAGCAGCGTAAGAACCGGGGAGCTGTTTTTT.

The V call is TRBV10-3, the J call TRBJ1-1, with D maybe TRBD1 (6 bases). Trimming took 10 bases from V and 0 from J, leaving 15 bases between them. Looked up from germline, CDR1 is ENHRY and CDR2 is SYGVKD. This CDR3 region has 14 residues. CDR3 nucleotides: TGTGCCACCGTTACCGGGACACTGAACACTGAAGCTTTCTTT. This codes for CATVTGTLNTEAFF.

The V gene is TRBV5-1, the J gene TRBJ2-5; the match to TRBD2 covers 9 bases. Trimming cost V 4 bases and J 4 bases; bases outside gene matches: 11. CDR3 length equals 16 residues. Looked up from germline, CDR1 is SGHRS and CDR2 is YFSETQ. CDR3: CASSIPLAGDRETQYF. Here the CDR3 DNA reads TGCGCCAGCAGCATCCCTTTAGCGGGGGACCGAGAGACCCAGTACTTC.

The chain has TRBV29-1 and TRBJ2-7; 10 bases agree with TRBD1. V shed 4 bases and J 4 bases; nucleotides not matched to a gene: 4. In germline, CDR1 is SQVTM, CDR2 ANQGSEA. This CDR3 is built from 13 residues. DNA of the CDR3: TGCAGCGTTGCCGGGACAGGGGATTACGAGCAGTACTTC. Translated: CSVAGTGDYEQYF.

Comment on this clone: The sample carries other DNA sequences with the same CDR3. The chain combines TRBV13 with TRBJ2-1; TRBD2 matches 11 bases. With V trimmed by 4 bases and J by 10 bases, 0 bases remained unmatched. Germline-derived CDR1 and CDR2 are PRHDT and FYEKMQ (reference sequence). The CDR3 has 12 amino acids. This CDR3 is CASSSSGGEQFF. Written as DNA, the CDR3 is TGTGCCAGCAGCTCTAGCGGGGGGGAGCAGTTCTTC.

For this clone: Its ends do not fully match the called genes, so a read error is possible. The chain combines TRBV29-1 with TRBJ1-2; D not resolved. Germline CDR1 and CDR2: SQVTM and ANQGSEA. CDR3 length: 8 amino acids. The CDR3 is CSGPESLF. As DNA, the CDR3 is TGCAGCGGGCCCGAAAGCCTCTTC.

This CDR3 is CASIQGVAKNIQYF. DNA for the CDR3: TGTGCCAGCATTCAGGGGGTAGCCAAAAACATTCAGTACTTC. This sequence joins TRBV2 and TRBJ2-4; 7 bases line up with TRBD1. The junction had 3 bases not matched to a gene; V was cut back by 7 bases and J by 0 bases. The CDR3 is 14 residues long. Germline loops: CDR1 SNHLY, CDR2 FYNNEI. Full variable domain (rest looked up from reference TRBV2 and TRBJ2-4): EPEVTQTPSHQVTQMGQEVILRCVPISNHLYFYWYRQILGQKVEFLVSFYNNEISEKSEIFDDQFSVERPDGSNFTLKIRSTKLEDSAMYFCASIQGVAKNIQYFGAGTRLSVL.

This sequence joins TRBV20-1 and TRBJ2-7; D might be TRBD1 or TRBD2, each matching 5 bases. CDR1 is DFQATT and CDR2 is SNEGSKA in the germline V gene (reference sequence). CDR3 length: 11 amino acids. The V end lost 6 bases, the J end lost 10 bases, and 16 bases lay between the germline ends. In DNA, the CDR3 is TGCAGTGCACCTCGGGGACCTCATCAGTACTTC. Amino acids: CSAPRGPHQYF.

CDR3 DNA: TGTGCCAGCAGCCCCCCCGACAGGGTCTTGGAGCAGTACTTC. Amino acids: CASSPPDRVLEQYF. V usage is TRBV7-8 and J usage is TRBJ2-7, with 7 bases identical to TRBD1. CDR3 length: 14 residues. J gave up 7 bases and V 5 bases, and 11 bases lay outside the gene matches. The germline CDR1 and CDR2 sequences are SGHVS and FQNEAQ.

The V gene is TRBV10-3, the J gene TRBJ2-5, with D hard to call. This CDR3 has 16 amino acids. Per the germline V gene, CDR1 is ENHRY and CDR2 is SYGVKD. Trimming removed 3 bases from V and 2 bases from J, with 16 bases in between. CDR3 sequence (DNA): TGTGCCATCAGTGAAGTGGCCTCCACCCAACAAGAGACCCAGTACTTC. The encoded protein is CAISEVASTQQETQYF.

This chain connects TRBV18 to TRBJ2-5; D tentatively reads TRBD1 or TRBD2 (5 bases each). V lost 4 bases and J lost 3, with 15 bases in between. In germline, CDR1 is KGHSH, CDR2 LQKENI. The CDR3 runs 15 residues. The CDR3 nucleotides read TGTGCCAGCTCACAACGGGACCATAAAGAAGAGACCCAGTACTTC. Its protein product is CASSQRDHKEETQYF.

Worth noting for this clone: Its ends do not fully match the called genes, so a read error is possible. The chain uses TRBV30 and TRBJ2-3, with 12 nucleotides matching TRBD2. The CDR3 sequence is 11 residues long. The germline V gene has CDR1 GTSNPN and CDR2 SVGIG (reference sequence). The DNA for the CDR3 is TGTGCCTGGAGCCTAGCGGGGGGGACTCTGTTT. Residues: CAWSLAGGTLF.

This chain connects TRBV30 to TRBJ1-6; maybe TRBD1 (5 bases). The V end was cut by 5 bases, the J end by 11 bases, with 19 bases between. Germline loops: CDR1 GTSNPN, CDR2 SVGIG (reference sequence). The CDR3 runs 14 residues. DNA for the CDR3: TGTGCCTGGGGGCCCTCGACGGGGCGGGCACCCCTCCACTTT. Translation gives CAWGPSTGRAPLHF.

This clone was counted only a few times. The V and J genes are TRBV10-3 and TRBJ1-2; D is possibly TRBD1 (5 bases). Trimming removed 4 bases at V and 4 bases at J, with 13 bases between. The CDR3 has 14 amino acids. Germline V lookup: CDR1 ENHRY, CDR2 SYGVKD. CDR3 in amino acids: CAISGQLIGYGYTF. The CDR3 nucleotides read TGTGCCATCAGTGGACAGTTAATTGGCTATGGCTACACCTTC.

The chain couples TRBV6-5 to TRBJ2-7; D might be TRBD1 (6 bases). The length of the CDR3 is 13 residues. V was trimmed by 2 bases and J by 5 bases, leaving 10 bases between them. Per the germline V gene, CDR1 is MNHEY and CDR2 is SVGAGI. The CDR3 DNA reads as TGTGCCAGCAGTTACCTACCAGGGGACGAGCAGTACTTC. Residues: CASSYLPGDEQYF.

V is TRBV9 and J is TRBJ1-1; maybe TRBD1 (5 bases). V was pared by 4 bases and J by 5 bases, with 18 bases between. CDR3 size: 15 residues. Germline V gene lookup returns CDR1 SGDLS and CDR2 YYNGEE. CDR3 in amino acids: CASSLAGSPGTEAFF. The CDR3 DNA is TGTGCCAGCAGCCTCGCGGGGAGCCCAGGGACTGAAGCTTTCTTT.

V gene TRBV10-3 combines with J gene TRBJ2-7; 8 nucleotides line up with TRBD1. This CDR3 comprises 16 residues. Germline values: CDR1 ENHRY, CDR2 SYGVKD. J lost 2 bases, V lost 2 bases, and 8 bases had no gene match. DNA of the CDR3: TGTGCCATCAGTGAGGAAGTGACAGGGGCGACCTACGAGCAGTACTTC. Its translation: CAISEEVTGATYEQYF.

Only a few counts were recorded for this clone. The chain is built from TRBV14 and TRBJ2-2; 9 nucleotides agree with TRBD1. The CDR3 covers 13 residues. With 8 bases clipped from V and 5 bases from J, the junction kept 3 bases outside the gene matches. Germline CDR1 and CDR2: SGHDN and FVKESK. DNA for the CDR3: TGTGCCAGCCGGGACAGGGTAACCGGGGAGCTGTTTTTT. As protein: CASRDRVTGELFF. Combining the CDR3 with reference TRBV14 and TRBJ2-2 gives the whole variable domain EAGVTQFPSHSVIEKGQTVTLRCDPISGHDNLYWYRRVMGKEIKFLLHFVKESKQDESGMPNNRFLAERTGGTYSTLKVQPAELEDSGVYFCASRDRVTGELFFGEGSRLTVL.

This clone was detected only a few times. J is TRBJ1-1 and V is TRBV5-1; D not resolved. Germline V gene sequence: CDR1 SGHRS, CDR2 YFSETQ. Between the trimmed V and J ends, which lost 6 bases and 5 bases, there was a span of 8 bases. This CDR3 is 11 amino acids long. The CDR3 nucleotides read TGCGCCAGCACCGCGGATACTGAAGCTTTCTTT. Translation gives CASTADTEAFF.

The rearrangement uses TRBV6-5 and TRBJ2-7; 7 bases match TRBD1. V shed 2 bases, J shed 2 bases, and the junction held 3 bases outside the gene matches. Looked up from germline, CDR1 is MNHEY and CDR2 is SVGAGI. The CDR3 totals 14 residues. CDR3 in amino acids: CASSYRQGAYEQYF. The CDR3 DNA follows: TGTGCCAGCAGTTACAGGCAGGGGGCCTACGAGCAGTACTTC.